Each of the 14 T cell receptor beta chains below was sequenced from the same sample in a study of T-cell reconstitution after alpha-beta-depleted transplantation in children (TCRdb year 2016). In the paper's terms, the treatment or condition label means: allogeneic hematopoietic cell transplantation with graft depleted of TCRalphabeta T cells and CD19 B cells. The method was PCR. The reads were generated on an Illumina HiSeq 2500. TCR libraries were prepared with molecular barcoding, using unique molecular identifiers to normalize TCRbeta repertoire quantification. In TCRdb, the public reads were trimmed at Q25 with fastp and aligned with MiXCR, with productive beta chains retained. Identical CDR3 proteins give one entry, which carries the most common genes and DNA. This sample gives about 110,000 distinct CDR3 sequences in total; about a tenth of them show up just once. The ten largest account for 34% of the sample.

This material consisted of PBMCs, taken before TCRalphabeta/CD19-depleted stem cell transplant. Receptors originate from a boy between 2 and 10 years old with acute lymphoblastic leukemia, due to receive a stem cell transplant.

Many counts were recorded for this clonotype. The chain couples TRBV12-3 or TRBV12-4 to TRBJ2-1, with TRBD2 identical over 8 bases. J was trimmed by 4 bases and V by 5 bases; bases with no gene match: 4. The CDR3 consists of 14 residues. In DNA form, the CDR3 reads TGTGCCAGCAGTGATAGCGGGACTTACAATGAGCAGTTCTTC. It specifies CASSDSGTYNEQFF.

This chain joins TRBV11-2 and TRBJ2-3; no definite D call. V shed 6 bases and J shed 2 bases, with 12 bases lying between them. The CDR3 is 14 residues long. In germline, CDR1 is SGHAT, CDR2 FQNNGV. The CDR3 sequence is CASRTGSTTDTQYF. The CDR3 DNA reads TGTGCCAGCAGAACCGGTTCTACCACAGATACGCAGTATTTT.

This clonotype was picked up a small number of times. This chain uses TRBV12-3 or TRBV12-4 with TRBJ2-7; perhaps TRBD2 as D (6 bases). This CDR3 region has 14 residues. Trimming stripped 8 bases from V and 2 bases from J, with 16 bases between. In DNA, the CDR3 is TGTGCCAGCCGTCAGGCGGGGAGTCCCTACGAGCAGTACTTC. Its protein product is CASRQAGSPYEQYF.

The gene calls are TRBV5-5 and TRBJ2-3, with D possibly TRBD2 on 5 matching bases. This CDR3 has 16 amino acids. The V gene's germline CDR1 is SGHKS and CDR2 YYEKEE (reference sequence). Trimming stripped 3 bases from V and 6 bases from J, with 20 bases between. The DNA for the CDR3 is TGTGCCAGCAGCTCCGGAGCGGTTTGGGTCGGGGATACGCAGTATTTT. Translated, it gives CASSSGAVWVGDTQYF.

This clonotype was seen a single time. The chain carries TRBV5-1 and TRBJ2-1; 11 bases align to TRBD2. The CDR3 is 17 residues long. Germline values: CDR1 SGHRS, CDR2 YFSETQ. Trimming at V came to 0 bases and at J to 4 bases, leaving 6 bases not matched to a gene. CDR3 sequence (DNA): TGCGCCAGCAGCTTGGCACCCGGGACTAGCGGATACAATGAGCAGTTCTTC. It encodes CASSLAPGTSGYNEQFF.

Only a few counts were recorded for this clonotype. This chain connects TRBV9 to TRBJ2-7; 12 bases line up with TRBD2. The trim removed 4 bases at V and 13 bases at J, leaving 15 bases unmatched. Germline-derived CDR1 and CDR2 are SGDLS and YYNGEE. The CDR3 loop spans 15 amino acids. The CDR3 DNA sequence: TGTGCCAGCAGCACCCATTCCGGGACTAGCGGGCGCCCATACTTC. It translates to CASSTHSGTSGRPYF.

This clonotype was observed at least ten times. Here the CDR3 DNA reads TGTGCCAGCAGTTACTCCACGGAATCCTACGAGCAGTACTTC. This sequence encodes CASSYSTESYEQYF. This sequence joins TRBV6-5 and TRBJ2-7; D gene uncertain. This CDR3 has 14 amino acids. V was cut by 0 bases and J by 1 base, with 7 bases left in between. CDR1 MNHEY and CDR2 SVGAGI come from the germline V gene.

Points on this clonotype: Mismatch with germline at one junction end may stem from a read error. The V gene is TRBV6-1, the J gene TRBJ2-1, with 7 bases identical to TRBD2. Germline lookup yields CDR1 MNHNS and CDR2 SASEGT. CDR3 size: 16 residues. The CDR3 DNA is TGTGCCAGCAGTGGGGCCCTAGCGGAGATATACAATCAGCAGTTCTTC. Its protein product is CASSGALAEIYNQQFF.

This clonotype has just a few counts. V usage is TRBV7-9 and J usage is TRBJ1-1; no clear D gene. The germline V gene encodes CDR1 SEHNR and CDR2 FQNEAQ (reference sequence). Trimming left V 5 bases short and J 4 bases short, with 17 bases between. This CDR3 has 15 residues. CDR3 nucleotides: TGTGCCAGCAGCCTATTAAGTGGCCCTGTCACTGAAGCTTTCTTT. Translation: CASSLLSGPVTEAFF.

The rearrangement links TRBV7-8 to TRBJ2-7, with D possibly TRBD1 on 6 matching bases. The germline CDR1 and CDR2 sequences are SGHVS and FQNEAQ. The CDR3 runs to 14 residues. Trimming stripped 9 bases from V and 6 bases from J, with 21 bases between. This CDR3 reads CASMRRGTTFEQYF. In nucleotides, the CDR3 is TGTGCCAGTATGAGAAGGGGGACCACCTTCGAGCAGTACTTC.

The J gene is TRBJ2-7, the V gene TRBV28; TRBD2 aligns across 14 bases. Germline loops: CDR1 MDHEN, CDR2 SYDVKM. The CDR3 extends over 20 amino acids. V was clipped by 2 bases and J by 0 bases; unmatched bases: 12. CDR3 coding DNA: TGTGCCAGCAGTTTACCAACCCGAAGGACTAGCGGGAGGTACTCCTACGAGCAGTACTTC. Amino acid sequence: CASSLPTRRTSGRYSYEQYF.

This clonotype was observed a few times. CDR3: CASRHGPQGTQYF. The CDR3 coding sequence is TGTGCCAGCAGACATGGGCCCCAGGGTACGCAGTATTTT. V is TRBV12-3 or TRBV12-4 and J is TRBJ2-3; tentatively, D is TRBD1 (5 bases). The V gene lost 6 bases and the J gene lost 8 bases, with 15 bases spanning the gap. The CDR3 consists of 13 residues.

This chain connects TRBV28 to TRBJ2-2, with TRBD2 identical over 7 bases. Germline V CDR1 and CDR2: MDHEN, SYDVKM. J was trimmed by 2 bases and V by 7 bases; bases with no gene match: 7. This CDR3 is built from 15 residues. CDR3 bases: TGTGCCAGCACCAGTGGCGGGGGAAACACCGGGGAGCTGTTTTTT. It yields the protein CASTSGGGNTGELFF. The variable domain in full, with the rest retrieved from reference TRBV28 and TRBJ2-2, is DVKVTQSSRYLVKRTGEKVFLECVQDMDHENMFWYRQDPGLGLRLIYFSYDVKMKEKGDIPEGYSVSREKKERFSLILESASTNQTSMYLCASTSGGGNTGELFFGEGSRLTVL.

There are many counts of this clonotype. The rearrangement uses TRBV12-3 or TRBV12-4 and TRBJ2-7; TRBD2 agrees at 9 bases. The trim removed 5 bases at V and 2 bases at J, leaving 4 bases unmatched. The CDR3 is 14 amino acids. The CDR3 DNA reads TGTGCCAGCAGTAGAGCGGGAGGTCCCTACGAGCAGTACTTC. Protein: CASSRAGGPYEQYF.